These T cell receptor beta chains were read from a single sample in a study of shared T cell receptors in the human thymus. Data came from immunoSEQ multiplex PCR; TCRdb stores just in-frame clones and leaves some out. The data show roughly 660,000 clones, roughly 90% seen once. This same sample was also part of a study on human thymus T cells.

Sequenced sample: thymocytes. Receptor source: a boy under two years old with a congenital heart defect. CDR3s include the opening cysteine and the closing phenylalanine or tryptophan. D genes are given only for firm matches. Some rows mark clone size as missing; the rest say once, few, many or name a class of expanded clone.

j_call clone_size d_call v_call cdr3_nt cdr3_aa
TRBJ2-1 - - TRBV5-1 TGCGCCAGCAGCTGGTGCGGGACCCCCCCCTACAATGAGCAGTTCTTC CASSWCGTPPYNEQFF
TRBJ2-4 - - TRBV15 TGTGCCACCAGCAGCATACGACTCCCTGAAGCCAAAAACATTCAGTACTTC CATSSIRLPEAKNIQYF
TRBJ2-1 - TRBD2 TRBV18 TGTGCCAGCTCAGCTTCCCTGACGGGGGGGTACTACAATGAGCAGTTCTTC CASSASLTGGYYNEQFF
TRBJ1-1 - - TRBV30 TGTGCCTGGAGTACAGGGTATTCTCGCACTGAAGCTTTCTTT CAWSTGYSRTEAFF
TRBJ1-5 - - TRBV7-2 TGTGCCAGCAGCCCTAGCGCCGGGACCCTTCAGCCCCAGCATTTT CASSPSAGTLQPQHF
TRBJ2-2 - - TRBV10-2 TGCGCCAGCAGTGAGCGCCCCCGGGGAGTCGCGAACACCGGGGAGCTGTTTTTT CASSERPRGVANTGELFF
TRBJ2-5 once - TRBV7-6 TGTGCCAGCACCGCGGACAGCCCGAGAAGCGAGACCCAGTACTTC CASTADSPRSETQYF
TRBJ2-1 few - TRBV5-1 TGCGCCAGCAGCTTGGTGGCAGGGCCCGGTGAGCAGTTCTTC CASSLVAGPGEQFF
TRBJ1-1 - - TRBV27 TGTGCCAGCAGTCCCCAGGGACATATGAACACTGAAGCTTTCTTT CASSPQGHMNTEAFF
TRBJ2-1 - TRBD2 TRBV28 TGTGCCAGCAGCCCCCGCGTAAGACTAGCGGGAAGCAATGAGCAGTTCTTC CASSPRVRLAGSNEQFF
TRBJ1-3 - - TRBV28 TGTGCCAGCAGTCTCTCACCCGGGACTGGGACCTCTGGAAACACCATATATTTT CASSLSPGTGTSGNTIYF
TRBJ1-2 - TRBD1 TRBV28 TGTGCCAGCAGTTTCCGGGGACAGGGATATGGCTACACCTTC CASSFRGQGYGYTF
TRBJ2-1 - - TRBV7-2 TGTGCCAGCAGCTTCCCAGGGTCTTCCTACAATGAGCAGTTCTTC CASSFPGSSYNEQFF
TRBJ2-1 few TRBD2 TRBV19 TGTGCCAGTAACCCGGGACTAGCGGGAGCCAATGAGCAGTTCTTC CASNPGLAGANEQFF
TRBJ2-7 - TRBD1 TRBV30 TGTGCCTGGGGACAGGGCGTTTTCTACGAGCAGTACTTC CAWGQGVFYEQYF
TRBJ2-5 - TRBD1 TRBV7-2 TGTGCCAGCAGCAAGGGGGCAGGGAGACAAGAGACCCAGTACTTC CASSKGAGRQETQYF
TRBJ1-5 - - TRBV10-3 TGTGCCATCACTGGACAGAGCAATCAGCCCCAGCATTTT CAITGQSNQPQHF
TRBJ2-2 - - TRBV30 TGTGCCTGGAGCTCCGGGAGAACCGGGGAGCTGTTTTTT CAWSSGRTGELFF
TRBJ2-7 - TRBD2 TRBV5-6 TGTGCCAGCAGCTTTAGGACTAGCGGCCCCTACGAGCAGTACTTC CASSFRTSGPYEQYF
TRBJ2-1 - TRBD2 TRBV4-1 TGCGCCAGCAGCCAAGGGGGGGGTAGCGGGAGGGCGTCCAATGAGCAGTTCTTC CASSQGGGSGRASNEQFF
TRBJ2-1 once - TRBV27 TGTGCCAGCAGTTATGGGACTTCAGGCGATGAGCAGTTCTTC CASSYGTSGDEQFF
TRBJ1-1 - TRBD1 TRBV29-1 TGCAGCGAAGTGGGACAGGGGGCGAGGACTGAAGCTTTCTTT CSEVGQGARTEAFF
TRBJ2-1 - - TRBV5-4 TGTGCCAGCAGCTTCCGAGGGGGGGAGGGCTACAATGAGCAGTTCTTC CASSFRGGEGYNEQFF
TRBJ2-2 - TRBD2 TRBV4-1 TGCGCCAGCAGCCAGAGAGCGGGAGGGGGTACCGGGGAGCTGTTTTTT CASSQRAGGGTGELFF
TRBJ2-3 - - TRBV7-3 TGTGCCAGCAGCCAAGTGGGCAACGGTAATCGTACGCAGTATTTT CASSQVGNGNRTQYF
TRBJ1-1 once - TRBV10-3 TGTGCCATCGGTGTAGGGGGGGACCCATTAGGCACTGAAGCTTTCTTT CAIGVGGDPLGTEAFF
TRBJ2-2 - - TRBV10-2 TGCGCCAGCTATGAACCGGGTTGGGACACCGGGGAGCTGTTTTTT CASYEPGWDTGELFF
TRBJ2-1 - - TRBV27 TGTGCCAGCAGCCTAGGTGGCGGCTCCTACAATGAGCAGTTCTTC CASSLGGGSYNEQFF
TRBJ2-2 - - TRBV5-1 TGCGCCAGCAGCTTCGAGTCCGGGGAGCTGTTTTTT CASSFESGELFF
TRBJ2-5 - TRBD2 TRBV6-5 TGTGCCAGCAGCCGGACTAGCAGGGAGCAGTACTTC CASSRTSREQYF
TRBJ2-7 - - TRBV7-3 TGTGCCAGCAGCGTAAGGGGCCAGGGTCCCTACGAGCAGTACTTC CASSVRGQGPYEQYF
TRBJ2-5 - TRBD1 TRBV2 TGTGCCAGTGGGACAGGGCTTCAAGAGACCCAGTACTTC CASGTGLQETQYF
TRBJ1-2 - TRBD1 TRBV6-5 TGTGCCAGCAGGACGGACAGGGAGATCGGTGGCTACACCTTC CASRTDREIGGYTF
TRBJ1-5 - - TRBV15 TGTGCCACCAGCAGCCCCGGGCCCCGGGGGGTAGGCAATCAGCCCCAGCATTTT CATSSPGPRGVGNQPQHF
TRBJ2-1 - - TRBV11-2 TGTGCCAGCAGCTTACGCGTCGGTCATGAGCAGTTCTTC CASSLRVGHEQFF
TRBJ1-2 - - TRBV9 TGTGCCAGCAGCGTTTGGGGGGTTAATGGCTACACCTTC CASSVWGVNGYTF
TRBJ2-1 few TRBD2 TRBV5-1 TGCGCCAGCAGCTTGTACGAGCGGGAGTACAATGAGCAGTTCTTC CASSLYEREYNEQFF
TRBJ2-7 - - TRBV19 TGTGCCAGTAGTATCAAACGGGAGCACGAGCAGTACTTC CASSIKREHEQYF
TRBJ2-7 - - TRBV7-9 TGTGCCAGCAGCGAACAGAAACGGGAGTTTCAAGCTTACGAGCAGTACTTC CASSEQKREFQAYEQYF
TRBJ2-3 - TRBD2 TRBV7-2 TGTGCCAGCAGCTCCACGCGAACTAGCGGGAGGGCGGGCACAGATACGCAGTATTTT CASSSTRTSGRAGTDTQYF
TRBJ2-2 - - TRBV27 TGTGCCAGCAGTCCCCACACGAACACCGGGGAGCTGTTTTTT CASSPHTNTGELFF
TRBJ1-2 - - TRBV21-1 TGTGCCAGCAGTCCCCCCGGGACAAATCGATCTAACTATGGCTACACCTTC CASSPPGTNRSNYGYTF
TRBJ2-2 few - TRBV9 TGTGCCAGCAGCGTAGTCGTCCCCGGGGAGCTGTTTTTT CASSVVVPGELFF
TRBJ2-3 - TRBD2 TRBV7-3 TGTGCCAGCAGCGTCGGACTAGCGGGACTCAGCGGCACAGATACGCAGTATTTT CASSVGLAGLSGTDTQYF
TRBJ2-3 - TRBD2 TRBV27 TGTGCCAGCAGTTCCCCGGGACTAGCAACAGATACGCAGTATTTT CASSSPGLATDTQYF
TRBJ2-7 - - TRBV10-1 TGCGCCAGCAGTGAAGTATTCCCGAGCTCCTACGAGCAGTACTTC CASSEVFPSSYEQYF
TRBJ1-1 - TRBD1 TRBV7-9 TGTGCCAGCAGCTTATTGCCAGGGGGTACGAACACTGAAGCTTTCTTT CASSLLPGGTNTEAFF
TRBJ1-3 few TRBD1 TRBV5-1 TGCGCCAGCAGCGCCGCCGGGACAGGGGCTGGAAACACCATATATTTT CASSAAGTGAGNTIYF
TRBJ2-5 - TRBD1 TRBV6-1 TGTGCCAGCAGTTTACGGACAGGGGACCGGGAGACCCAGTACTTC CASSLRTGDRETQYF
TRBJ2-2 - - TRBV4-1 TGCGCCAGCAGCCAAGCCCCCTCGGGACTGCGGGGCGGGGAGCTGTTTTTT CASSQAPSGLRGGELFF
TRBJ2-5 - - TRBV4-2 TGTGCCAGCAGCCAAGAGAGGGGGGGGGCAACAGGGCGGGTCCAAGAGACCCAGTACTTC CASSQERGGATGRVQETQYF
TRBJ2-1 once - TRBV7-9 TGTGCCAGCAGTCTGCCTACCTCCTACAATGAGCAGTTCTTC CASSLPTSYNEQFF
TRBJ2-2 - TRBD1 TRBV14 TGTGCCAGCAGCCAAGAGGACAGGGGAATGATTGGGGAGCTGTTTTTT CASSQEDRGMIGELFF
TRBJ2-7 - TRBD1 TRBV7-2 TGTGCCAGCAGCCCCTGGGCCCCCCGGGACAGGGCCATGAAGGAGCAGTACTTC CASSPWAPRDRAMKEQYF
TRBJ2-1 - TRBD2 TRBV13 TGTGCCAGCAGCTTAGGCCAGGGACTAGTCTACAATGAGCAGTTCTTC CASSLGQGLVYNEQFF
TRBJ2-5 - - TRBV29-1 TGCAGCGTTGAGAGTAGCTTATCAGGGATCGGTCAACAAGAGACCCAGTACTTC CSVESSLSGIGQQETQYF
TRBJ2-7 - - TRBV27 TGTGCCAGCAGTTTAGAGGGGGGGCACAGGGAGCAGTACTTC CASSLEGGHREQYF
TRBJ1-2 - TRBD1 TRBV19 TGTGCCAGTAGTCCGACAGGGGACTATGGCTACACCTTC CASSPTGDYGYTF